The source of this T cell receptor beta chain is a study of beta chain features in type 1 diabetes. Note on this clone: Antigen: not known. The sample contains more than one DNA sequence encoding this CDR3.

Every isolated RNA sample was fully reverse transcribed, so sequencing captured expressed TCRB transcripts. Measured with immunoSEQ multiplex PCR; TCRdb has only the in-frame clones, and not every one. In the table there are 150,000 to 200,000 clones, 63% of which are singletons. In germline, CDR1 is SEHNR, CDR2 FQNEAQ (reference sequence). The CDR3 sequence is 13 residues long. V dropped 2 bases and J dropped 1 base, with 5 bases sitting between them. General study results and limits: TCRB repertoires of naive, central memory and Treg cells appeared more similar among patients than among healthy donors. Type 1 diabetes patients had moderately but significantly shorter TCRB CDR3s in all four CD4+ subsets. Diminished insertions and augmented deletions at VDJ junctions characterized type 1 diabetes patients.

The chain links TRBV7-9 to TRBJ2-5; possible D gene TRBD1, 5 bases. Sequences were obtained from naive CD4+ T cells from blood. The source of this sequence is a man aged 25-45 years with type 1 diabetes. This chain's CDR3 is CASSLRGQETQYF. CDR3 DNA sequence: TGTGCCAGCAGCTTAAGGGGCCAAGAGACCCAGTACTTC. Filled out from reference TRBV7-9 and TRBJ2-5, the complete variable domain reads DTGVSQNPRHKITKRGQNVTFRCDPISEHNRLYWYRQTLGQGPEFLTYFQNEAQLEKSRLLSDRFSAERPKGSFSTLEIQRTEQGDSAMYLCASSLRGQETQYFGPGTRLLVL.